This TCR beta chain derives from a study of Graves' ophthalmopathy and Graves' hyperthyroidism. This clonotype was counted at least ten times. RNA served as the template for amplifying TCR beta CDR3 regions. The workflow started with a first-round RT-PCR run with HTBI primers and then moved on to a second-round multiplex PCR. MiXCR was run by TCRdb on the multiplex PCR reads, yielding one entry per CDR3 protein. The table records 350,000 to 450,000 distinct CDR3 sequences, approximately 16% of them present only once. Uncontrolled infections, other autoimmune diseases, pregnancy or lactation barred patients from enrollment. The sequencing input was peripheral blood. The source of this sequence is a woman under 30 with Graves' ophthalmopathy.

CDR3 coding DNA: TGTGCCAGCAAGGGGACCAGCACCGGGGAGCTGTTTTTT. Translating gives CASKGTSTGELFF. The rearrangement links TRBV6-4 to TRBJ2-2; D might be TRBD1 or TRBD2, each matching 5 bases. The germline gives CDR1 MRHNA, CDR2 SNTAGT. The V end lost 7 bases, the J end lost 4 bases, and 10 bases lay between the germline ends. This CDR3 spans 13 amino acids.